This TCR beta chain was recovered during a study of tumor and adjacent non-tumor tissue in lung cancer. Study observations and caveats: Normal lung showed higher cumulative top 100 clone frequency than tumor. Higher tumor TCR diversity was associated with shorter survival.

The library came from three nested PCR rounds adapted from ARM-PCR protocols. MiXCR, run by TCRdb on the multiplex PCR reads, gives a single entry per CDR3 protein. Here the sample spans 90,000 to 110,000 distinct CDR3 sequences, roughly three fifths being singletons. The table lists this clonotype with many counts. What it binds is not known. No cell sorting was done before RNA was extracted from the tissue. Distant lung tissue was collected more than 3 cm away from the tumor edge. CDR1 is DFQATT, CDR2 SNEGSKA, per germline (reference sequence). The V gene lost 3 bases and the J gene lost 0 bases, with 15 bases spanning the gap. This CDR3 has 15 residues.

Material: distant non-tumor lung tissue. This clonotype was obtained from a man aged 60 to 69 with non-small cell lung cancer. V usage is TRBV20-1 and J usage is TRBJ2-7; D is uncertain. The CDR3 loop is CSARAPRPSSYEQYF. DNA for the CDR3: TGCAGTGCTAGGGCCCCTCGTCCGAGCTCCTACGAGCAGTACTTC.